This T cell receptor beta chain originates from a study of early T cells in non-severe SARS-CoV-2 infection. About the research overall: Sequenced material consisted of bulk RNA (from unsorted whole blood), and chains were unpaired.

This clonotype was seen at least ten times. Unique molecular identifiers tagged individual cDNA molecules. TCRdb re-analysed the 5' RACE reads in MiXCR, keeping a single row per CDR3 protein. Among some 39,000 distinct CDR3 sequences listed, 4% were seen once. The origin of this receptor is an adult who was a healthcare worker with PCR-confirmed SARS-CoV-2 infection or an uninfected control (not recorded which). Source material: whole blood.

CDR3 coding DNA: TGTGCCAGCAAACAGGAGAACCTAGATAGTGAGGGCTACACCTTC. This translates into CASKQENLDSEGYTF. V and J are TRBV2 and TRBJ1-2; TRBD1 might be the D (5 bases). Trimming took 7 bases from V and 8 from J, leaving 23 bases between them. The CDR3 spans 15 residues. Germline CDR1 reads SNHLY; CDR2 reads FYNNEI.